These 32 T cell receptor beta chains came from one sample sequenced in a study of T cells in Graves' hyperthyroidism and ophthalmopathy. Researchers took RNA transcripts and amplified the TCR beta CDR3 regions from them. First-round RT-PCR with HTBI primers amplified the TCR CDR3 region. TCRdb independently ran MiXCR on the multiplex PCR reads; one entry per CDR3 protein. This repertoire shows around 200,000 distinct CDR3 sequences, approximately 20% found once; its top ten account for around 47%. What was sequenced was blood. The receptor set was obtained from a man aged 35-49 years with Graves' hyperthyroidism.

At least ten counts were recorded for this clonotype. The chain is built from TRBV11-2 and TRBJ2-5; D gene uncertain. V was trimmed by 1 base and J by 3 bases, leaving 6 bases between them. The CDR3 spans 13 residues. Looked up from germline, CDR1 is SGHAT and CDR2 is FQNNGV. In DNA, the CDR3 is TGTGCCAGCAGCTTAGGGCTCAAAGAGACCCAGTACTTC. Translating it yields CASSLGLKETQYF.

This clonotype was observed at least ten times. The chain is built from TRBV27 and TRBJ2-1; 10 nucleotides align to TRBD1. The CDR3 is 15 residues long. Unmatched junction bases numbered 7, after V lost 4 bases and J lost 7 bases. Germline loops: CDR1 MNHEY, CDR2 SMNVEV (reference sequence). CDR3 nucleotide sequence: TGTGCCAGCAGTTCGACAGGGGGCCGGTTGAATGAGCAGTTCTTC. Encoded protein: CASSSTGGRLNEQFF.

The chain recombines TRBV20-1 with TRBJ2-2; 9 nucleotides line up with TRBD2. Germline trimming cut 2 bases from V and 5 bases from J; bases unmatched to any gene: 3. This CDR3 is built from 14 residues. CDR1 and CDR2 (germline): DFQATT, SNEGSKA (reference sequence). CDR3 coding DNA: TGCAGTGCTAGAACTAGCGGGCCGACCGGGGAGCTGTTTTTT. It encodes CSARTSGPTGELFF.

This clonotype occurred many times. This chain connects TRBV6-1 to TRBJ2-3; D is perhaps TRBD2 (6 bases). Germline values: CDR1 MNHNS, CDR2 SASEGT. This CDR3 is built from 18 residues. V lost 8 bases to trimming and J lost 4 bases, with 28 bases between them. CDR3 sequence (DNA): TGTGCCAGCCGGGGTGGGGGGTTCCCCACCCTTCCACCAGATACGCAGTATTTT. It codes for CASRGGGFPTLPPDTQYF.

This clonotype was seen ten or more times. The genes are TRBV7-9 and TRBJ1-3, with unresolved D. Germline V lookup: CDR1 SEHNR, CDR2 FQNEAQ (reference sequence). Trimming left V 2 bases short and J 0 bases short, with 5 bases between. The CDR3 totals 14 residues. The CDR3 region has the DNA TGTGCCAGCAGCTTATGGAGCTCTGGAAACACCATATATTTT. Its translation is CASSLWSSGNTIYF.

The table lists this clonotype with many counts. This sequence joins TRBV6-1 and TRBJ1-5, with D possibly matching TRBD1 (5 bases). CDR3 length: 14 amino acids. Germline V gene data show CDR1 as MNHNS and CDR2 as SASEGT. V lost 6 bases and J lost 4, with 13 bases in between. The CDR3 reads CASRRGIGNQPQHF. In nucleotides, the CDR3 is TGTGCCAGCAGAAGGGGTATTGGGAATCAGCCCCAGCATTTT.

CDR3 nucleotide sequence: TGCAGTGCTCTCAGCGGGAGGACCTACAATGAGCAGTTCTTC. Protein: CSALSGRTYNEQFF. This chain joins TRBV20-1 and TRBJ2-1; TRBD2 matches 9 bases. The CDR3 runs to 14 residues. V trimming: 5 bases; J trimming: 2 bases; junction bases outside the gene matches: 4. Germline V gene lookup returns CDR1 DFQATT and CDR2 SNEGSKA (reference sequence).

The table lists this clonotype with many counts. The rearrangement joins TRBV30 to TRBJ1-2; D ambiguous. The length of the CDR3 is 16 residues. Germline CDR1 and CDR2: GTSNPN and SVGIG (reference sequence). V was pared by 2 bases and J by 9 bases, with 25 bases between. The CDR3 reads CAWSKNSAVGYIRYTF. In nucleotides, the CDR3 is TGTGCCTGGAGTAAGAATTCGGCAGTCGGATACATTCGCTACACCTTC.

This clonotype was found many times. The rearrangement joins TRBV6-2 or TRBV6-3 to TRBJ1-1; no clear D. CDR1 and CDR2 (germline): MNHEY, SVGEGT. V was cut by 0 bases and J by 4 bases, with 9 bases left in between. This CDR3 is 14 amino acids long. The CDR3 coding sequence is TGTGCCAGCAGTTACTCGAGGTCCGGCACTGAAGCTTTCTTT. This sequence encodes CASSYSRSGTEAFF.

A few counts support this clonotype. The CDR3: CASSPDGGASNGYTF. The CDR3, as DNA: TGTGCCAGCTCACCAGATGGAGGGGCGTCTAATGGCTACACCTTC. This chain uses TRBV18 with TRBJ1-2; tentatively, D is TRBD1 (5 bases). CDR3 length: 15 residues. CDR1 KGHSH and CDR2 LQKENI come from the germline V gene. The V end lost 2 bases, the J end lost 6 bases, and 16 bases lay between the germline ends.

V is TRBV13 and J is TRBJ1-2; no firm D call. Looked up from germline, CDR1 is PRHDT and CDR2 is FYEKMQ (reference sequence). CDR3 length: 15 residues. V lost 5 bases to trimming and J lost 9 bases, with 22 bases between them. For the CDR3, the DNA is TGTGCCAGCAGCCAGTTAACCGAAGGCCTCGGAAGCTACACCTTC. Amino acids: CASSQLTEGLGSYTF.

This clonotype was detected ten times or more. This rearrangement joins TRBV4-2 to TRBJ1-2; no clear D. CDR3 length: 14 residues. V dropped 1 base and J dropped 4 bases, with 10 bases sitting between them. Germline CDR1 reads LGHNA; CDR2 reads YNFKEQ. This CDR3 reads CASSQAGGIYGYTF. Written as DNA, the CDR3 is TGTGCCAGCAGCCAAGCAGGAGGGATCTATGGCTACACCTTC.

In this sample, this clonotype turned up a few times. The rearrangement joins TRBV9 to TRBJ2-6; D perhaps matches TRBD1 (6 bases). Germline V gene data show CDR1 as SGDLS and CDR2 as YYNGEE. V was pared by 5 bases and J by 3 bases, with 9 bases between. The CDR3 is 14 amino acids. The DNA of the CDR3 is TGTGCCAGCAGTAACAGGGTTGGGGCCAACGTCCTGACTTTC. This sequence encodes CASSNRVGANVLTF.

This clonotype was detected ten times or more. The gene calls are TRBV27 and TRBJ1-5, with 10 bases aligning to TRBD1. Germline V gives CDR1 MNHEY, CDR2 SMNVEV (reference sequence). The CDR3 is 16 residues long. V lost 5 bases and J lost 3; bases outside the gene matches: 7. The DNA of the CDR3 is TGTGCCAGCAGTCCCGGACAGGGGGGATACAATCAGCCCCAGCATTTT. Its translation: CASSPGQGGYNQPQHF.

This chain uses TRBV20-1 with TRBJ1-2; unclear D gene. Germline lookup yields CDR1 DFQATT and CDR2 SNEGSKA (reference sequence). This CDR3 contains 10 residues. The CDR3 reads CRTSYGGYTF. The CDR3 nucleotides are TGCAGAACCAGCTATGGCGGCTACACCTTC.

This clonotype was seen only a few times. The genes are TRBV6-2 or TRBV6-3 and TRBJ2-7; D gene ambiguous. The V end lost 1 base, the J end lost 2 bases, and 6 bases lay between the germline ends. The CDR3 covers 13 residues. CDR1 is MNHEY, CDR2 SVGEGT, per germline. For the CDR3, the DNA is TGTGCCAGCAGTTACTATGCGCCCTACGAGCAGTACTTC. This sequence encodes CASSYYAPYEQYF.

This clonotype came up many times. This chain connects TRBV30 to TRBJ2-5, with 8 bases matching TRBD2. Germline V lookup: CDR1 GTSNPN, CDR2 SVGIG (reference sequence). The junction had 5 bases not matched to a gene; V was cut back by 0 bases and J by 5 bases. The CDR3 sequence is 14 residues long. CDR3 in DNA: TGTGCCTGGAGTGTACAGCGGGAGTATGAGACCCAGTACTTC. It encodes CAWSVQREYETQYF.

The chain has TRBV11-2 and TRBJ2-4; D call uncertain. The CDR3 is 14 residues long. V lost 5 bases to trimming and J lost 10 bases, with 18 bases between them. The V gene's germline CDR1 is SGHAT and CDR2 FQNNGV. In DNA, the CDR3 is TGTGCCAGCAGCCTGAGAGACCCGCGAGGTATTCAGTACTTC. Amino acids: CASSLRDPRGIQYF.

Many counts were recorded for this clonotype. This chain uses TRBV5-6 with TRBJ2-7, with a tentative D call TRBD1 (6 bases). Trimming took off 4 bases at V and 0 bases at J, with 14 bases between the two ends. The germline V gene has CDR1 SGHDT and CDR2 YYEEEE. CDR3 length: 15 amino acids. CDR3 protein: CASSPSVQGSYEQYF. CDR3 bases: TGTGCCAGCAGCCCAAGCGTACAGGGCTCCTACGAGCAGTACTTC.

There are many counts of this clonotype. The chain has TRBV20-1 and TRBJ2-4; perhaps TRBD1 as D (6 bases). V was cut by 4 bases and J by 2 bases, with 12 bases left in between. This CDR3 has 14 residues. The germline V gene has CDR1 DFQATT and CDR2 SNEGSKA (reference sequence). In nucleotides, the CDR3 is TGCAGTGCTAATCACAGGGTAACCAAAAACATTCAGTACTTC. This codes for CSANHRVTKNIQYF.

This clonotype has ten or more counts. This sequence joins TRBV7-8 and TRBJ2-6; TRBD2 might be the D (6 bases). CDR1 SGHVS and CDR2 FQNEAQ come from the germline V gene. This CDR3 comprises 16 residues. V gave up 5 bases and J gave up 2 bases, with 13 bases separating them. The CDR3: CASSRAAGTGANVLTF. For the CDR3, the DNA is TGTGCCAGCAGCCGCGCTGCGGGGACTGGGGCCAACGTCCTGACTTTC.

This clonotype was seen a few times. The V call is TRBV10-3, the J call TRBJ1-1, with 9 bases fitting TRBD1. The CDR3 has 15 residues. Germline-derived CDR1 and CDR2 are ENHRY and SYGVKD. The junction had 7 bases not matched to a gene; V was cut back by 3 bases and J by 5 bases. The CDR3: CAISDTGGIFTEAFF. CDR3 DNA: TGTGCCATCAGTGATACAGGGGGCATTTTTACTGAAGCTTTCTTT.

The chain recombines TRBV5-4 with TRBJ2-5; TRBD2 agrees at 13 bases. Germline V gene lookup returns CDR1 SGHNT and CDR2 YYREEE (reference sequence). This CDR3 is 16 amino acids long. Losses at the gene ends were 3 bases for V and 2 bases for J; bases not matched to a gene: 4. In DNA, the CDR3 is TGTGCCAGCAGCTCGCCGGGACTAGCGGGGCAAGAGACCCAGTACTTC. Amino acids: CASSSPGLAGQETQYF.

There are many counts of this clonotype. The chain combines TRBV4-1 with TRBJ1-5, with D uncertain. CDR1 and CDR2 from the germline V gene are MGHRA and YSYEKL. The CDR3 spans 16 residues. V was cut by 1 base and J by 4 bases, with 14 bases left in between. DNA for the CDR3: TGCGCCAGCAGCCAAGGTCTAAGTCCGGGGAATCAGCCCCAGCATTTT. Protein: CASSQGLSPGNQPQHF.

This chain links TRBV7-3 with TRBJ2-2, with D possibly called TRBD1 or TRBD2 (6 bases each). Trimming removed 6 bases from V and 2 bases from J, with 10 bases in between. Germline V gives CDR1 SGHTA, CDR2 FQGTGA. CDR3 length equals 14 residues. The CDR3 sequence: CASRTGANTGELFF. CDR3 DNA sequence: TGTGCCAGCAGGACGGGGGCCAACACCGGGGAGCTGTTTTTT.

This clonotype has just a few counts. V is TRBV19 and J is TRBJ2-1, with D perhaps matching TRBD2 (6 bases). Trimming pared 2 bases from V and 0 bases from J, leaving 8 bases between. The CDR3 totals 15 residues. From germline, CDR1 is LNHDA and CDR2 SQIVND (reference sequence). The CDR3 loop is CASSIRELSYNEQFF. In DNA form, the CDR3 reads TGTGCCAGTAGTATACGGGAGCTCTCCTACAATGAGCAGTTCTTC.

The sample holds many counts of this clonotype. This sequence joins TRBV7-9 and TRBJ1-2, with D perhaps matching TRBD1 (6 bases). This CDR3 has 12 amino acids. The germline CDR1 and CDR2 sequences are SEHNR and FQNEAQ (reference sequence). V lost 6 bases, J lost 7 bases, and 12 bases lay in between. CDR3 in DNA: TGTGCCAGCAGAGCAGGGGTATCTGGCTACACCTTC. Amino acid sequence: CASRAGVSGYTF.

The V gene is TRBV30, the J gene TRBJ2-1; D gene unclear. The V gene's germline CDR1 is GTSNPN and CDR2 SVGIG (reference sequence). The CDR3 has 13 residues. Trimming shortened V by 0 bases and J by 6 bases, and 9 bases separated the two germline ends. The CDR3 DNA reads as TGTGCCTGGAGTGTACATCTTTCCAATGAGCAGTTCTTC. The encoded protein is CAWSVHLSNEQFF.

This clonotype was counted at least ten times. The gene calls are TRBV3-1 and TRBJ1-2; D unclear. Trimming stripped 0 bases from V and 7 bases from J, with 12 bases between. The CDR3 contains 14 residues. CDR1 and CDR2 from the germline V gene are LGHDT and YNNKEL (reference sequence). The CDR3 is CASSQDFGMSGYTF. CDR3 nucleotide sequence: TGTGCCAGCAGCCAAGATTTTGGTATGAGTGGCTACACCTTC.

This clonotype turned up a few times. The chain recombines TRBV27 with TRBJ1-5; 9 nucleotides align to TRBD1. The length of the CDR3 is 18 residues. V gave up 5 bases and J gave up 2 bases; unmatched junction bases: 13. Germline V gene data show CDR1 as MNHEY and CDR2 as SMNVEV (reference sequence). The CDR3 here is CASSPLGGQGVRNQPQHF. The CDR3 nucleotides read TGTGCCAGCAGTCCCCTCGGGGGACAGGGAGTACGCAATCAGCCCCAGCATTTT.

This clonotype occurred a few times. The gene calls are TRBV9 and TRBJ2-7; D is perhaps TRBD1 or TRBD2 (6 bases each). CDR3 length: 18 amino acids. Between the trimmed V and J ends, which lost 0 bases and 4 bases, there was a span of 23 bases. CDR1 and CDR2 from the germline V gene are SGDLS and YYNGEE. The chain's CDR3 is CASSVGPTTQGGGYEQYF. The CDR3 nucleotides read TGTGCCAGCAGCGTAGGCCCCACGACACAGGGAGGTGGTTACGAGCAGTACTTC.

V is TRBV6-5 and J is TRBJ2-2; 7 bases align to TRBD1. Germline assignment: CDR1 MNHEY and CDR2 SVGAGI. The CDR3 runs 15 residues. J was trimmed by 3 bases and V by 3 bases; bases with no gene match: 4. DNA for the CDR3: TGTGCCAGCAGTTATGAAGGGGGCGACACCGGGGAGCTGTTTTTT. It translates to CASSYEGGDTGELFF.